This T cell receptor (beta chain) was profiled in a study of blood T cell repertoires in COVID-19. Participants spanned ages 18 to 89 years and resided in fewer than 30 US areas. Grouping used clinical history reported by participants in a survey and questionnaire. Donors in Cohort 3 counted as recovered after two negative PCRs, clearance, or symptom resolution. V shed 4 bases and J shed 4 bases, with 19 bases lying between them. Germline V gene lookup returns CDR1 MNHEY and CDR2 SMNVEV (reference sequence). This CDR3 has 16 amino acids. Sequencing was performed with immunoSEQ multiplex PCR; in TCRdb, only in-frame clones are kept and a portion is missing. Seen here are roughly 170,000 clones, roughly four fifths observed once, and the top ten hold approximately 12%.

The sequenced sample consisted of PBMCs or T cells enriched from blood (not recorded which). The chain uses TRBV27 and TRBJ2-5; D might be TRBD1 (6 bases). This sequence was found in a man in his forties or fifties who had recovered from COVID-19. The CDR3 loop is CASSSARGERRETQYF. The CDR3 DNA reads as TGTGCCAGCAGTTCCGCCAGGGGAGAACGAAGAGAGACCCAGTACTTC.